This T cell receptor (beta chain) was sequenced for a study of blood T cell repertoires in COVID-19. Study context: The United States, Italy and Spain were the sources of the acute and convalescent COVID-19 samples. In each case, the material was cDNA or gDNA derived from T cells, B-cell-depleted T cells, or PBMCs.

How the authors handled the data: Reference gene primer amplification in the assay estimated nucleated cell counts. Generated by immunoSEQ multiplex PCR, the TCRdb table keeps only in-frame clones and is missing some. Clonal size and the V and J genes are those of that table, whereas D and trimming came from the DNA. The sample has 120,000 or so clones, approximately 82% seen once. This CDR3 spans 14 amino acids. The germline V gene has CDR1 PRHDT and CDR2 FYEKMQ (reference sequence). The V gene lost 3 bases and the J gene lost 6 bases, with 12 bases spanning the gap. This clonotype was obtained from a man aged 60 to 69 with acute or convalescent COVID-19. Sequences were obtained from peripheral blood. This chain links TRBV13 with TRBJ2-1, with a possible D match to TRBD2 (6 bases). The chain's CDR3 is CASSFYGTFNEQFF. The CDR3 nucleotides are TGTGCCAGCAGCTTCTACGGGACTTTCAATGAGCAGTTCTTC.